What follows are 24 T cell receptor beta chains derived from one specimen sequenced in a study of blood T cell repertoires in COVID-19. Repertoires were generated with immunoSEQ multiplex PCR, while TCRdb's copy carries only in-frame clones and drops some. Among approximately 300,000 clones listed, roughly four fifths were seen once. The sample taken for sequencing was peripheral blood. These TCRs come from a person aged 65 to 85 with COVID-19, enrolled during active disease.

V is TRBV7-9 and J is TRBJ1-4; D is undetermined. This CDR3 is 13 amino acids long. Per the germline V gene, CDR1 is SEHNR and CDR2 is FQNEAQ (reference sequence). V dropped 0 bases and J dropped 5 bases, with 4 bases sitting between them. CDR3 bases: TGTGCCAGCAGCTTAGCCCCAAATGAAAAACTGTTTTTT. Amino acids: CASSLAPNEKLFF. Full variable domain (outside the CDR3, taken from reference TRBV7-9 and TRBJ1-4): DTGVSQNPRHKITKRGQNVTFRCDPISEHNRLYWYRQTLGQGPEFLTYFQNEAQLEKSRLLSDRFSAERPKGSFSTLEIQRTEQGDSAMYLCASSLAPNEKLFFGSGTQLSVL.

The chain joins TRBV23-1 to TRBJ2-3; D might be TRBD1 (6 bases). TRBV23-1 is flagged as an ORF with uncertain function. The length of the CDR3 is 13 residues. Trimming pared 1 base from V and 13 bases from J, leaving 15 bases between. The CDR3 region is CASSQFMTGTEYF. The CDR3 DNA is TGCGCCAGCAGTCAATTCATGACAGGCACGGAGTATTTT.

The CDR3 region has the DNA TGTGCCAGCAGTTTGAGGCTGGGGCTTAACTATGGCTACACCTTC. Amino acid sequence: CASSLRLGLNYGYTF. The chain is built from TRBV27 and TRBJ1-2; a possible D gene is TRBD1 (5 bases). Germline assignment: CDR1 MNHEY and CDR2 SMNVEV (reference sequence). V was trimmed by 3 bases and J by 1 base, leaving 12 bases between them. The CDR3 consists of 15 residues.

This chain uses TRBV5-1 with TRBJ2-2; 8 bases match TRBD2. CDR3 length: 15 residues. CDR1 is SGHRS and CDR2 is YFSETQ in the germline V gene. The V gene end was trimmed by 4 bases and the J gene end by 6 bases; junction bases not matched to a gene: 8. The CDR3 loop reads CASSGEGLGPGELFF. Written as DNA, the CDR3 is TGCGCCAGCAGCGGCGAGGGACTAGGTCCCGGGGAGCTGTTTTTT. The complete variable domain, with remaining parts taken from reference TRBV5-1 and TRBJ2-2, reads KAGVTQTPRYLIKTRGQQVTLSCSPISGHRSVSWYQQTPGQGLQFLFEYFSETQRNKGNFPGRFSGRQFSNSRSEMNVSTLELGDSALYLCASSGEGLGPGELFFGEGSRLTVL.

The chain has TRBV11-3 and TRBJ2-3, with a possible D match to TRBD1 (6 bases). The CDR3 runs 14 residues. Germline lookup yields CDR1 SGHNT and CDR2 YENEEA. V was shortened by 5 bases and J by 5 bases, with 14 bases between the two germline ends. CDR3 residues: CASSNGQRGDTQYF. The CDR3 DNA follows: TGTGCCAGCAGCAACGGACAGAGGGGAGATACGCAGTATTTT.

The chain recombines TRBV3-1 (or the pseudogene TRBV3-2) with TRBJ2-7, with 16 bases aligning to TRBD2. The CDR3 contains 18 residues. V was pared by 3 bases and J by 4 bases, with 9 bases of the junction left unmatched. Germline-derived CDR1 and CDR2 are LGHDT and YNNKEL (reference sequence). CDR3 sequence (DNA): TGTGCCAGCAGCCACCTCCAGGGACTAGCGGGAGGGATTTACGAGCAGTACTTC. Protein product: CASSHLQGLAGGIYEQYF.

The chain joins TRBV18 to TRBJ2-7; D might be TRBD2 (6 bases). Germline V CDR1 and CDR2: KGHSH, LQKENI. Trimming pared 3 bases from V and 3 bases from J, leaving 27 bases between. CDR3 length equals 19 residues. The CDR3 bases are TGTGCCAGCTCACCTACACACCATAGTTCTGCGGGGAGGCACTACGAGCAGTACTTC. This sequence encodes CASSPTHHSSAGRHYEQYF.

This clone appeared a single time. The J gene is TRBJ1-2, the V gene TRBV30, with 7 bases aligning to TRBD1. With V trimmed by 7 bases and J by 8 bases, 13 bases remained unmatched. From germline, CDR1 is GTSNPN and CDR2 SVGIG (reference sequence). The CDR3 contains 13 residues. The CDR3 protein is CASDRDRMRGYTF. The CDR3 coding sequence is TGTGCCTCCGACAGGGACCGTATGAGAGGCTACACCTTC.

The V and J genes are TRBV28 and TRBJ1-5, with TRBD1 matching 7 bases. The trim removed 5 bases at V and 7 bases at J, leaving 11 bases unmatched. Per germline, CDR1 MDHEN and CDR2 SYDVKM. The CDR3 totals 15 residues. CDR3 DNA: TGTGCCAGCAGTCAGACTTCGTACAGGGGCCAGCCCCAGCATTTT. Protein product: CASSQTSYRGQPQHF.

The chain is built from TRBV7-8 and TRBJ2-2; the match to TRBD1 covers 7 bases. After removal of 1 base from V and 0 bases from J, the junction contained 2 bases not matched to a gene. Germline V lookup: CDR1 SGHVS, CDR2 FQNEAQ. CDR3 length equals 16 residues. CDR3 nucleotide sequence: TGTGCCAGCAGCTTAGAGACAGGGTCGAACACCGGGGAGCTGTTTTTT. It is translated as CASSLETGSNTGELFF.

J is TRBJ2-2 and V is TRBV13; 7 bases are shared with TRBD1. The CDR3 has 18 residues. The ends lost 5 bases at V and 3 bases at J; junction bases unmatched: 15. CDR1 and CDR2 from the germline V gene are PRHDT and FYEKMQ (reference sequence). The CDR3 spells CASSTEHSDRDHTGELFF. Written as DNA, the CDR3 is TGTGCCAGCAGCACTGAACATTCTGACAGGGACCACACCGGGGAGCTGTTTTTT.

In regard to this clone: Other DNA sequences of this sample code for an identical CDR3. The rearrangement uses TRBV28 and TRBJ1-2; D not resolved. The germline gives CDR1 MDHEN, CDR2 SYDVKM. Trimming took off 2 bases at V and 2 bases at J, with 9 bases between the two ends. CDR3 length: 14 amino acids. As DNA, the CDR3 is TGTGCCAGCAGTTTAACAGTTCCCAACTATGGCTACACCTTC. Translation gives CASSLTVPNYGYTF.

The chain couples TRBV28 to TRBJ1-5; tentative D call: TRBD1 (6 bases). Per germline, CDR1 MDHEN and CDR2 SYDVKM. The ends were cut back, 3 bases at V and 6 bases at J, with 15 bases in the middle. The length of the CDR3 is 15 residues. The CDR3 protein is CASSFPGAGGQPQHF. The CDR3 DNA sequence: TGTGCCAGCAGTTTCCCAGGGGCGGGTGGTCAGCCCCAGCATTTT.

This clone was found a few times. The rearrangement joins TRBV5-1 to TRBJ2-7, with a weak D call TRBD1 (6 bases). The CDR3 runs to 13 residues. Germline V gives CDR1 SGHRS, CDR2 YFSETQ. Trimming pared 0 bases from V and 6 bases from J, leaving 10 bases between. In DNA form, the CDR3 reads TGCGCCAGCAGCTTGGGCTGGGGGCTCGAGCAGTACTTC. Translating it yields CASSLGWGLEQYF.

In this sample, this clone turned up once. This chain joins TRBV29-1 and TRBJ1-1, with D tentatively TRBD1 (5 bases). The CDR3 has 13 residues. Trimming pared 6 bases from V and 0 bases from J, leaving 11 bases between. Germline CDR1 is SQVTM and CDR2 is ANQGSEA. The CDR3: CSVTDKLNTEAFF. The CDR3 DNA follows: TGCAGCGTGACGGACAAATTGAACACTGAAGCTTTCTTT.

The rearrangement joins TRBV28 to TRBJ1-1; no reliable D call. V shed 2 bases and J shed 4 bases, with 11 bases lying between them. Germline V gene sequence: CDR1 MDHEN, CDR2 SYDVKM. The CDR3 is 14 residues long. CDR3 region: CASSLAGLGTEAFF. Here the CDR3 DNA reads TGTGCCAGCAGTTTAGCGGGCTTAGGCACTGAAGCTTTCTTT.

The chain recombines TRBV27 with TRBJ2-3; tentatively, D is TRBD1 (5 bases). Germline loops: CDR1 MNHEY, CDR2 SMNVEV (reference sequence). V was shortened by 5 bases and J by 4 bases, with 13 bases between the two germline ends. The CDR3 consists of 14 residues. The CDR3 bases are TGTGCCAGCAGTACCCGTTGGGGCCCAGATACGCAGTATTTT. Its translation: CASSTRWGPDTQYF.

The chain couples TRBV5-1 to TRBJ2-1, with TRBD2 matching over 14 bases. The junction had 8 bases not matched to a gene; V was cut back by 4 bases and J by 8 bases. CDR1 and CDR2 from the germline V gene are SGHRS and YFSETQ. The CDR3 has 16 residues. The CDR3 DNA is TGCGCCAGCAGCCCGGGACTAGCGGGAGATTTGCATGAGCAGTTCTTC. Its translation is CASSPGLAGDLHEQFF.

The chain joins TRBV7-9 to TRBJ2-5; D unresolved. Trimming stripped 5 bases from V and 5 bases from J, with 15 bases between. Germline V gene lookup returns CDR1 SEHNR and CDR2 FQNEAQ (reference sequence). The CDR3 covers 14 residues. CDR3 sequence (DNA): TGTGCCAGCAGCCGCGATTGGGTGGGCGAGACCCAGTACTTC. As protein: CASSRDWVGETQYF. Using reference TRBV7-9 and TRBJ2-5 for the parts outside the CDR3, the full variable domain is DTGVSQNPRHKITKRGQNVTFRCDPISEHNRLYWYRQTLGQGPEFLTYFQNEAQLEKSRLLSDRFSAERPKGSFSTLEIQRTEQGDSAMYLCASSRDWVGETQYFGPGTRLLVL.

This clone was found a few times. V gene TRBV12-3 or TRBV12-4 combines with J gene TRBJ1-5; 8 nucleotides line up with TRBD1. V shed 7 bases and J 9 bases; nucleotides not matched to a gene: 8. The CDR3 loop spans 13 amino acids. The CDR3 DNA is TGTGCCAGCATGGTAGCAGGGGGCTCGCCCCAGCATTTT. It translates to CASMVAGGSPQHF.

CDR3 coding DNA: TGTGCCAGCAGCCAAGGACAGAACACAGATACGCAGTATTTT. Translating it yields CASSQGQNTDTQYF. This chain uses TRBV3-1 (or the pseudogene TRBV3-2) with TRBJ2-3, with D possibly being TRBD1 (5 bases). CDR3 length equals 14 residues. V dropped 1 base and J dropped 2 bases, with 7 bases sitting between them. CDR1 LGHDT and CDR2 YNNKEL come from the germline V gene (reference sequence).

The chain carries TRBV7-9 and TRBJ1-4; 9 nucleotides agree with TRBD1. Germline values: CDR1 SEHNR, CDR2 FQNEAQ (reference sequence). This CDR3 is built from 15 residues. The V and J ends lost 2 bases and 8 bases, in that order; junction bases with no gene match: 6. CDR3 nucleotides: TGTGCCAGCAGCTTAAAGACAGGGGGTGGGGAAAAACTGTTTTTT. Encoded protein: CASSLKTGGGEKLFF. The whole variable domain, filled in from reference TRBV7-9 and TRBJ1-4, reads DTGVSQNPRHKITKRGQNVTFRCDPISEHNRLYWYRQTLGQGPEFLTYFQNEAQLEKSRLLSDRFSAERPKGSFSTLEIQRTEQGDSAMYLCASSLKTGGGEKLFFGSGTQLSVL.

The V gene is TRBV9, the J gene TRBJ2-1; 7 nucleotides match TRBD2. Germline loops: CDR1 SGDLS, CDR2 YYNGEE. This CDR3 region has 15 residues. V was pared by 2 bases and J by 3 bases, with 5 bases of the junction left unmatched. CDR3 protein: CASSVGTIHYNEQFF. The CDR3, as DNA: TGTGCCAGCAGCGTCGGGACTATCCACTACAATGAGCAGTTCTTC.

This chain joins TRBV11-2 and TRBJ2-2; maybe TRBD2 (6 bases). The germline gives CDR1 SGHAT, CDR2 FQNNGV. CDR3 length: 17 amino acids. Trimming took off 4 bases at V and 4 bases at J, with 19 bases between the two ends. CDR3 sequence reads: CASSSGGAMMGTGELFF. The DNA of the CDR3 is TGTGCCAGCAGCTCGGGCGGGGCGATGATGGGCACCGGGGAGCTGTTTTTT.